Described below is a single T cell receptor (beta chain) sequence and its context. This entry belongs to a study of regulatory T cells in long-lasting Graves disease. HTBI primers from iRepertoire and Arm-PCR of CDR3 regions yielded the TCR beta libraries. TCRdb re-called the multiplex PCR reads through MiXCR, storing one row per CDR3 protein. The sample holds approximately 350,000 distinct CDR3 sequences, approximately 25% seen once. Time point of the sample: persistent/refractory GD, antithyroid drugs over 5 years with positive TRAb. RNA extracted from PBMCs served as the sequencing template. An endocrinology department located in Xi'an, China, was where the patients came from. This clonotype was sampled from a woman aged 40 to 55 with Graves disease. The sequencing here drew on peripheral blood mononuclear cells (PBMCs), taken when the disease was refractory, from a patient treated with antithyroid drugs.

DNA of the CDR3: TGCGCCAGCATGGGGGGCGGGACAGGGAACACTGAAGCTTTCTTT. It encodes CASMGGGTGNTEAFF. This chain joins TRBV5-1 and TRBJ1-1; TRBD1 aligns across 8 bases. Trimming at V came to 6 bases and at J to 1 base, leaving 8 bases not matched to a gene. Germline V gives CDR1 SGHRS, CDR2 YFSETQ. This CDR3 is 15 amino acids long.